This T cell receptor beta chain was observed in a study of T cells in Graves' hyperthyroidism and ophthalmopathy. Study results and caveats: The majority of expanded thyroid clonotypes above 0.001 also appeared in blood. The model identified upcoming ophthalmopathy a median approximately 6.5 months ahead of onset.

There were TCR beta CDR3 regions amplified from RNA transcripts. First-round RT-PCR of the TCR CDR3 relied on the HTBI primer set. MiXCR, run by TCRdb on the multiplex PCR reads, gives a single entry per CDR3 protein. Altogether hundreds of thousands of distinct CDR3 sequences are present, 14% to 15% being singletons, with the ten largest covering 4.3%. The table lists this clonotype with a few counts. What it recognizes is unknown. This CDR3 contains 15 residues. The junction had 4 bases not matched to a gene; V was cut back by 5 bases and J by 1 base. The germline CDR1 and CDR2 sequences are LNHDA and SQIVND (reference sequence).

The source material was blood. The source of this sequence is a woman in her forties with Graves' ophthalmopathy. This chain connects TRBV19 to TRBJ2-3; 9 bases align to TRBD2. The CDR3 reads CASSVRTSGTDTQYF. CDR3 bases: TGTGCCAGTAGTGTCCGGACTAGCGGCACAGATACGCAGTATTTT. The full variable domain, in which reference TRBV19 and TRBJ2-3 provide the parts outside the CDR3, is DGGITQSPKYLFRKEGQNVTLSCEQNLNHDAMYWYRQDPGQGLRLIYYSQIVNDFQKGDIAEGYSVSREKKESFPLTVTSAQKNPTAFYLCASSVRTSGTDTQYFGPGTRLTVL.